The 2 T cell receptor beta chains given below trace back to one sample, sequenced in a study of technical replicates of blood from a handful of donors. The method was immunoSEQ multiplex PCR; TCRdb's version includes in-frame clones alone and lacks a portion of them. The sample records 50,000 to 70,000 clones, around 91% being singletons. Sequencing was carried out using PBMCs. These receptors were collected from a human donor in good health. Some clones in this sample may be carry-over from other donors' samples.

The chain has TRBV27 and TRBJ1-5; D may be TRBD1 (5 bases). CDR1 MNHEY and CDR2 SMNVEV come from the germline V gene (reference sequence). The germline V and J ends were trimmed by 5 bases and 3 bases, with 17 bases remaining between them. This CDR3 region has 16 residues. This CDR3 reads CASSPLAPGANQPQHF. CDR3 nucleotide sequence: TGTGCCAGCAGTCCCCTTGCCCCTGGGGCCAATCAGCCCCAGCATTTT.

This chain connects TRBV7-9 to TRBJ2-1, with D possibly TRBD2 on 6 matching bases. V lost 5 bases, J lost 3 bases, and 14 bases lay in between. The germline V gene encodes CDR1 SEHNR and CDR2 FQNEAQ (reference sequence). The CDR3 has 15 amino acids. The CDR3 coding sequence is TGTGCCAGCAGCCCCCGACTAGGGATCTACAATGAGCAGTTCTTC. Amino acids: CASSPRLGIYNEQFF.